The following is a TCR beta chain sequence with its context. What it recognizes is unknown. These data belong to a study of cytomegalovirus exposure and HLA in healthy donors. Study-wide results and caveats: Cytomegalovirus-associated TCR beta chains were listed, numbering under 200. Across donors, most TCRs were seen rarely, yet some public ones were widespread. The tendency of first-cohort TCR clusters to co-occur in the 120 or so validation repertoires was identified by a subsequent analysis.

Germline V gene data show CDR1 as SGHDN and CDR2 as FVKESK. The CDR3 totals 17 residues. Trimming cost V 0 bases and J 0 bases, with 15 bases left between them. The data were produced by immunoSEQ multiplex PCR, yet TCRdb's version contains in-frame clones alone and is incomplete. This table holds roughly 150,000 clones, about 88% found once. The sample was PBMCs. The TCR originated in a woman aged 18-29 years in good health and CMV-seropositive. This rearrangement joins TRBV14 to TRBJ2-7; a weak D match, TRBD2 (6 bases). The CDR3 DNA is TGTGCCAGCAGCCAAGATCTTGACGGGAGAAGCTCCTACGAGCAGTACTTC. Translation: CASSQDLDGRSSYEQYF.